This T cell receptor (beta chain) appears in the sequencing data of a study of early T cells in non-severe SARS-CoV-2 infection. Study summary: With bulk RNA from unsorted whole blood as input, sequencing yielded unpaired chains.

Molecules of cDNA were individually given unique molecular identifiers that were attached to them. MiXCR, run by TCRdb on the 5' RACE reads, gives a single entry per CDR3 protein. The sample includes about 61,000 distinct CDR3 sequences, 12% seen only once; the top ten take over 1%. This clonotype has a handful of counts. Germline lookup yields CDR1 GTSNPN and CDR2 SVGIG (reference sequence). With 0 bases removed from V and 11 bases from J, the gap between germline ends came to 13 bases. The CDR3 has 12 amino acids. The chain employs TRBV30 and TRBJ1-2, with a tentative D call TRBD1 (5 bases). Sequences were derived from whole blood, sampled at baseline. This receptor was identified in an adult who was a healthcare worker with PCR-confirmed SARS-CoV-2 infection or an uninfected control (not recorded which). The donor label of this sample is uncertain. CDR3 amino acids: CAWSVGGALYTF. CDR3 DNA sequence: TGTGCCTGGAGTGTAGGAGGGGCCCTTTACACCTTC.